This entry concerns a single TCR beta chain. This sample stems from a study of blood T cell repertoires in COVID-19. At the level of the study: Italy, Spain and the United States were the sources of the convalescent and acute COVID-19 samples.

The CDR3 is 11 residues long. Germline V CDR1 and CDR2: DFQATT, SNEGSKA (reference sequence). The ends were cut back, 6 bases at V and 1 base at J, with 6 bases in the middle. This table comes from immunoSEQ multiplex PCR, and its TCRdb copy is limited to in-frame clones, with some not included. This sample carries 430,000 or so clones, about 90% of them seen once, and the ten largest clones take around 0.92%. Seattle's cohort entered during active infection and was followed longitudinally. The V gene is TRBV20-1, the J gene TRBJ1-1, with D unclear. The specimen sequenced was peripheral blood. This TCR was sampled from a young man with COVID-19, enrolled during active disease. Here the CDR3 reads CSAPRNTEAFF. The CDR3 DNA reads TGCAGTGCCCCCCGGAACACTGAAGCTTTCTTT.